These 25 T cell receptor beta chains share one sample of origin, sequenced in a study of blood T cell repertoires in COVID-19 (dated by TCRdb to 2018 to 2021). The receptor library was made with the immunoSEQ multiplex PCR assay. Sourced from immuneACCESS, this table was stored by TCRdb with only in-frame sequences that have V and J called. A share of the clones is absent; for the studies checked, an unresolved V gene accounts for under half, and the remainder has no known explanation. The sample profile shows about 200,000 clones; around three quarters of them were found once. 5.5% of the sample rests with the top ten. The sequencing input was peripheral blood. The receptors come from a woman in her 70s with acute or convalescent COVID-19.

Worth noting for this clone: An end of the junction does not agree with germline; a read error may underlie this. V usage is TRBV5-1 and J usage is TRBJ2-1, with D perhaps TRBD2 (5 bases). Germline V CDR1 and CDR2: SGHRS, YFSETQ. CDR3 length: 15 amino acids. CDR3 bases: TGCGCCAGCAGCTTGGTTTCTAGCTCCCACAATGAGCAGTTCTTC. It encodes CASSLVSSSHNEQFF.

The chain combines TRBV7-6 with TRBJ1-2; 7 bases are a match to TRBD1. Germline CDR1 is SGHVS and CDR2 is FNYEAQ. The CDR3 totals 15 residues. Trimming took 4 bases from V and 7 from J; bases not matched to a gene: 12. In DNA form, the CDR3 reads TGTGCCAGCAGCTCCGATCGACAGGGTTCGGCTGGCTACACCTTC. Its translation: CASSSDRQGSAGYTF.

This chain uses TRBV7-8 with TRBJ1-6; a weak D match, TRBD1 (6 bases). This CDR3 has 13 residues. Per germline, CDR1 SGHVS and CDR2 FQNEAQ. V was clipped by 5 bases and J by 7 bases, with 9 bases between them. The CDR3 loop reads CASSADRNSPLHF. The CDR3 nucleotides read TGTGCCAGCAGCGCCGACAGGAATTCACCCCTCCACTTT.

The chain carries TRBV15 and TRBJ2-1; 7 nucleotides agree with TRBD2. Losses at the gene ends were 0 bases for V and 16 bases for J; bases not matched to a gene: 21. Germline loops: CDR1 LNHNV, CDR2 YYDKDF (reference sequence). The CDR3 has 17 residues. The DNA of the CDR3 is TGTGCCACCAGCAGAGATACCCCCGGCGGGAGTGTAGCTCGACAATTCTTC. Amino acid sequence: CATSRDTPGGSVARQFF.

The J gene is TRBJ2-7, the V gene TRBV6-6; TRBD2 agrees at 8 bases. V lost 0 bases to trimming and J lost 3 bases; unmatched junction nucleotides: 4. CDR3 length equals 15 residues. CDR1 and CDR2 from the germline V gene are MNHNY and SVGAGI (reference sequence). The CDR3 nucleotides read TGTGCCAGCAGTTACTCGGGCGGGGGGAACTACGAGCAGTACTTC. This sequence encodes CASSYSGGGNYEQYF.

The rearrangement links TRBV2 to TRBJ2-2, with 13 bases fitting TRBD2. The CDR3 totals 14 residues. V shed 6 bases, J shed 6 bases, and the junction held 1 base outside the gene matches. Germline V gene lookup returns CDR1 SNHLY and CDR2 FYNNEI. In nucleotides, the CDR3 is TGTGCCAGCAGGGGACTAGCGGGACCCGGGGAGCTGTTTTTT. Its protein is CASRGLAGPGELFF.

This chain connects TRBV27 to TRBJ2-5, with a possible D match to TRBD2 (5 bases). V lost 0 bases, J lost 5 bases, and 10 bases lay in between. In germline, CDR1 is MNHEY, CDR2 SMNVEV (reference sequence). The CDR3 covers 14 residues. The CDR3 sequence: CASSLSTRGETQYF. CDR3 bases: TGTGCCAGCAGTTTATCGACCCGAGGGGAGACCCAGTACTTC.

The count of this clone is one. The CDR3 is CSVEVSRVNEQYF. The CDR3 DNA is TGCAGCGTTGAAGTCTCCAGGGTCAACGAGCAGTACTTC. The V and J genes are TRBV29-1 and TRBJ2-7, with D maybe TRBD1 (5 bases). Trimming took 1 base from V and 5 from J, leaving 12 bases between them. CDR3 length: 13 amino acids. CDR1 and CDR2 from the germline V gene are SQVTM and ANQGSEA.

Comments on this clone: The sample has other DNA sequences that encode this CDR3 too. This rearrangement joins TRBV28 to TRBJ1-5; D remains unclear. V was trimmed by 3 bases and J by 6 bases, leaving 6 bases between them. This CDR3 is 12 amino acids long. Germline V gene sequence: CDR1 MDHEN, CDR2 SYDVKM. The CDR3 region is CASSFGGQPQHF. The CDR3 coding sequence is TGTGCCAGCAGTTTTGGAGGTCAGCCCCAGCATTTT.

Turning to this clone: The same CDR3 is also encoded by other DNA sequences in this sample. The V and J genes are TRBV7-3 and TRBJ2-5; TRBD1 matches 9 bases. This CDR3 has 13 residues. Trimming removed 3 bases from V and 5 bases from J; junction bases left unmatched: 1. Germline V CDR1 and CDR2: SGHTA, FQGTGA. CDR3 coding DNA: TGTGCCAGCAGCTTTGACAGGGGGGAGACCCAGTACTTC. Protein product: CASSFDRGETQYF.

V usage is TRBV28 and J usage is TRBJ1-2; TRBD1 agrees at 7 bases. The CDR3 has 13 residues. Germline V gene lookup returns CDR1 MDHEN and CDR2 SYDVKM. J gave up 4 bases and V 6 bases, and 5 bases lay outside the gene matches. The CDR3 coding sequence is TGTGCCAGCAGGTCCCGGGACAGCTATGGCTACACCTTC. It specifies CASRSRDSYGYTF.

The chain uses TRBV9 and TRBJ1-1; a weak D match, TRBD1 (5 bases). The CDR3 is 14 amino acids. CDR1 is SGDLS and CDR2 is YYNGEE in the germline V gene. The ends were cut back, 2 bases at V and 2 bases at J, with 10 bases in the middle. The CDR3 region is CASSVGGANTEAFF. The CDR3 DNA sequence: TGTGCCAGCAGCGTCGGGGGAGCTAACACTGAAGCTTTCTTT. The variable domain in full, completed from reference TRBV9 and TRBJ1-1, reads DSGVTQTPKHLITATGQRVTLRCSPRSGDLSVYWYQQSLDQGLQFLIQYYNGEERAKGNILERFSAQQFPDLHSELNLSSLELGDSALYFCASSVGGANTEAFFGQGTRLTVV.

About this clone: This sample also contains other DNA sequences that code for the same CDR3. V usage is TRBV18 and J usage is TRBJ1-5; 10 bases match TRBD1. Germline CDR1 is KGHSH and CDR2 is LQKENI. The CDR3 is 15 residues long. Germline trimming cut 6 bases from V and 2 bases from J; bases unmatched to any gene: 4. For the CDR3, the DNA is TGTGCCAGCTCGCCCGGGACAGGGGGCAATCAGCCCCAGCATTTT. Translated, it gives CASSPGTGGNQPQHF.

This chain joins TRBV29-1 and TRBJ2-4; possible D gene TRBD2, 6 bases. V was shortened by 2 bases and J by 11 bases, with 10 bases between the two germline ends. The CDR3 contains 11 residues. Germline CDR1 reads SQVTM; CDR2 reads ANQGSEA. The chain's CDR3 is CSVERGFVQYF. The CDR3 DNA is TGCAGCGTTGAACGGGGGTTTGTTCAGTACTTC. Filled out from reference TRBV29-1 and TRBJ2-4, the complete variable domain reads SAVISQKPSRDICQRGTSLTIQCQVDSQVTMMFWYRQQPGQSLTLIATANQGSEATYESGFVIDKFPISRPNLTFSTLTVSNMSPEDSSIYLCSVERGFVQYFGAGTRLSVL.

This rearrangement joins TRBV7-2 to TRBJ2-3, with TRBD2 matching 12 bases. Trimming removed 5 bases from V and 3 bases from J; junction bases left unmatched: 9. CDR1 and CDR2 from the germline V gene are SGHTA and FQGNSA. This CDR3 is built from 17 residues. The CDR3 spells CASSALTSGRGTDTQYF. In DNA form, the CDR3 reads TGTGCCAGCAGCGCACTGACTAGCGGGAGAGGGACAGATACGCAGTATTTT.

The rearrangement uses TRBV9 and TRBJ2-5; maybe TRBD1 (6 bases). CDR1 and CDR2 (germline): SGDLS, YYNGEE. The CDR3 covers 17 residues. Between the trimmed V and J ends, which lost 3 bases and 1 base, there was a span of 19 bases. CDR3 coding DNA: TGTGCCAGCAGCGCTAGAACCGCCGGCAGGGGCCAAGAGACCCAGTACTTC. Its translation is CASSARTAGRGQETQYF. The full variable domain, in which reference TRBV9 and TRBJ2-5 provide the parts outside the CDR3, is DSGVTQTPKHLITATGQRVTLRCSPRSGDLSVYWYQQSLDQGLQFLIQYYNGEERAKGNILERFSAQQFPDLHSELNLSSLELGDSALYFCASSARTAGRGQETQYFGPGTRLLVL.

CDR3 amino acids: CASSVVGGSVGDTQYF. The CDR3 nucleotides are TGTGCCAGCAGCGTAGTCGGCGGGAGCGTTGGAGATACGCAGTATTTT. V usage is TRBV9 and J usage is TRBJ2-3; 7 bases match TRBD2. CDR1 is SGDLS and CDR2 is YYNGEE in the germline V gene. The CDR3 is made up of 16 amino acids. V lost 0 bases and J lost 5; bases outside the gene matches: 9.

V usage is TRBV11-3 and J usage is TRBJ2-2; TRBD2 aligns across 7 bases. Germline V gene lookup returns CDR1 SGHNT and CDR2 YENEEA. Trimming took 1 base from V and 3 from J; bases not matched to a gene: 5. The length of the CDR3 is 16 residues. The CDR3 sequence: CASSLAPTSYTGELFF. The DNA for the CDR3 is TGTGCCAGCAGCTTAGCCCCGACTAGCTACACCGGGGAGCTGTTTTTT.

The J gene is TRBJ1-2, the V gene TRBV6-5; 9 bases agree with TRBD1. Germline loops: CDR1 MNHEY, CDR2 SVGAGI. The CDR3 is 16 residues long. The trim removed 0 bases at V and 8 bases at J, leaving 10 bases unmatched. In nucleotides, the CDR3 is TGTGCCAGCAGTTACTCCTCCGGGACAGGGATTGGGGGCTACACCTTC. Translated: CASSYSSGTGIGGYTF.

V and J are TRBV6-6 and TRBJ1-1; TRBD1 is a possible D gene (6 bases). Trimming pared 4 bases from V and 6 bases from J, leaving 12 bases between. Per the germline V gene, CDR1 is MNHNY and CDR2 is SVGAGI (reference sequence). The CDR3 consists of 13 residues. DNA for the CDR3: TGTGCCAGCAGTTTGGACAGTCAGGCTGAAGCTTTCTTT. Translation gives CASSLDSQAEAFF.

The rearrangement uses TRBV2 and TRBJ2-5; 9 bases fit TRBD2. The CDR3 contains 16 residues. The V segment lost 4 bases and the J segment 10 bases; nucleotides outside the gene matches: 16. Germline CDR1 and CDR2: SNHLY and FYNNEI. The CDR3 nucleotides read TGTGCCAGCAGTGCATTGGCGGGGGGGCCCCAAGTTATCCAGTACTTC. This sequence encodes CASSALAGGPQVIQYF. Supplemented by reference TRBV2 and TRBJ2-5, the full variable domain reads EPEVTQTPSHQVTQMGQEVILRCVPISNHLYFYWYRQILGQKVEFLVSFYNNEISEKSEIFDDQFSVERPDGSNFTLKIRSTKLEDSAMYFCASSALAGGPQVIQYFGPGTRLLVL.

V is TRBV7-3 and J is TRBJ2-5; 8 nucleotides line up with TRBD1. Germline CDR1 reads SGHTA; CDR2 reads FQGTGA. The CDR3 totals 13 residues. V lost 5 bases to trimming and J lost 4 bases; unmatched junction nucleotides: 3. CDR3 sequence: CASSVGQGETQYF. CDR3 sequence (DNA): TGTGCCAGCAGCGTCGGACAGGGAGAGACCCAGTACTTC.

CDR3 residues: CASSLGGSLSYEQYF. The CDR3 DNA reads TGTGCCAGCAGTTTGGGGGGGAGCCTTTCCTACGAGCAGTACTTC. The chain carries TRBV28 and TRBJ2-7, with TRBD2 identical over 7 bases. There are 15 residues in the CDR3. V was pared by 3 bases and J by 1 base, with 6 bases of the junction left unmatched. Germline loops: CDR1 MDHEN, CDR2 SYDVKM. Combining the CDR3 with reference TRBV28 and TRBJ2-7 gives the whole variable domain DVKVTQSSRYLVKRTGEKVFLECVQDMDHENMFWYRQDPGLGLRLIYFSYDVKMKEKGDIPEGYSVSREKKERFSLILESASTNQTSMYLCASSLGGSLSYEQYFGPGTRLTVT.

J is TRBJ1-2 and V is TRBV9, with a weak D call TRBD1 (6 bases). CDR1 SGDLS and CDR2 YYNGEE come from the germline V gene. The CDR3 is 15 residues long. V gave up 4 bases and J gave up 8 bases, with 21 bases separating them. CDR3 bases: TGTGCCAGCAGCCCACCGGGGCAGGGGCTAGGAGGCTACACCTTC. This codes for CASSPPGQGLGGYTF.

V usage is TRBV2 and J usage is TRBJ2-7; 8 bases agree with TRBD1. V shed 5 bases and J 6 bases; nucleotides not matched to a gene: 3. The germline CDR1 and CDR2 sequences are SNHLY and FYNNEI. This CDR3 comprises 12 residues. As DNA, the CDR3 is TGTGCCAGCAGTACAGGGGGAATCGAGCAGTACTTC. Its translation is CASSTGGIEQYF.